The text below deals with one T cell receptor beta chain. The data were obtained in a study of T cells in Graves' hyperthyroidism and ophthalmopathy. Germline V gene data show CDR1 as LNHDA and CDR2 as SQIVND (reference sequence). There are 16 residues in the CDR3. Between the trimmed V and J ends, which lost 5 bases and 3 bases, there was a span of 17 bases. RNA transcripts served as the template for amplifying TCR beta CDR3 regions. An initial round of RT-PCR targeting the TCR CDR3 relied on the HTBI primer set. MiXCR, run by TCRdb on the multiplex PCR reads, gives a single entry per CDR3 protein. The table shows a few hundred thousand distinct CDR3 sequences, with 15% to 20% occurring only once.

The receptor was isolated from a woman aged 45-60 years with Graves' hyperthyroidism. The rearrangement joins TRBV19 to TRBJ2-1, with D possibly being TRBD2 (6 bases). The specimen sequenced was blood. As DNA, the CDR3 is TGTGCCAGTAGTTCCCCCCCGGGGGATAACTACAATGAGCAGTTCTTC. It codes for CASSSPPGDNYNEQFF.